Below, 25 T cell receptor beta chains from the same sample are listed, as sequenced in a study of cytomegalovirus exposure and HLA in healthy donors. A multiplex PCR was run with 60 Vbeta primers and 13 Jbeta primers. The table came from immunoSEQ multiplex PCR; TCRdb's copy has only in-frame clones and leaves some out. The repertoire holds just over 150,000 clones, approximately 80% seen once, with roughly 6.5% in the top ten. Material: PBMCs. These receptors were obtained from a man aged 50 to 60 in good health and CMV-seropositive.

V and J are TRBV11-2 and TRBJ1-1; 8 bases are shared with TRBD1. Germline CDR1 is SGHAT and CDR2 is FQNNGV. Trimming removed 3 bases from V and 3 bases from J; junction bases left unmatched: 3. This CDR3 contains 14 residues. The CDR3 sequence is CASSFDRGDTEAFF. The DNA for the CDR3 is TGTGCCAGCAGCTTTGACAGGGGTGACACTGAAGCTTTCTTT.

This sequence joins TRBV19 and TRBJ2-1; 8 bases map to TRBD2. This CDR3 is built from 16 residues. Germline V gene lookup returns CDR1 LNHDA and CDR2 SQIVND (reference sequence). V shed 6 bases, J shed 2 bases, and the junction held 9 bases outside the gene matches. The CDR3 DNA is TGTGCCAGTAGGGGGTCGTCAGCGGGAGCCTACAATGAGCAGTTCTTC. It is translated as CASRGSSAGAYNEQFF. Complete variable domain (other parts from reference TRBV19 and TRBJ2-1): DGGITQSPKYLFRKEGQNVTLSCEQNLNHDAMYWYRQDPGQGLRLIYYSQIVNDFQKGDIAEGYSVSREKKESFPLTVTSAQKNPTAFYLCASRGSSAGAYNEQFFGPGTRLTVL.

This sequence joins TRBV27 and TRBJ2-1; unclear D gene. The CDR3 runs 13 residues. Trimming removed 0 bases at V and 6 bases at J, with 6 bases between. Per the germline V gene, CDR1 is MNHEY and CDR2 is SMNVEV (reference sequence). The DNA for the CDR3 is TGTGCCAGCAGTTTATCGCCAGGCAATGAGCAGTTCTTC. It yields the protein CASSLSPGNEQFF.

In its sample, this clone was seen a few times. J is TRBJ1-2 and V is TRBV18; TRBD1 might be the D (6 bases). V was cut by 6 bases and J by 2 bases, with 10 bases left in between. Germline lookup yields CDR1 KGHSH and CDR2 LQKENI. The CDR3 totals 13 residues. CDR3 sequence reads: CASSHQGNYGYTF. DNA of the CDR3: TGTGCCAGCTCTCACCAGGGGAACTATGGCTACACCTTC.

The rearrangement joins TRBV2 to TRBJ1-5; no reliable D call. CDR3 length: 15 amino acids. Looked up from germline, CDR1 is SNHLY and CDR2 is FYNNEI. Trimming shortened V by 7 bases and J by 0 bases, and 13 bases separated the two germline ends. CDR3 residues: CASKSEFNSNQPQHF. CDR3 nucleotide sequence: TGTGCCAGCAAGTCGGAGTTCAATAGCAATCAGCCCCAGCATTTT.

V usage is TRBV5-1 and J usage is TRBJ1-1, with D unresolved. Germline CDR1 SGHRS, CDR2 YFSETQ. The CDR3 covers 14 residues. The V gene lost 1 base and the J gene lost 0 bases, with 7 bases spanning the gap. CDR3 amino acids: CASSLRSMNTEAFF. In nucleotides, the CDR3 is TGCGCCAGCAGCTTGAGGAGCATGAACACTGAAGCTTTCTTT. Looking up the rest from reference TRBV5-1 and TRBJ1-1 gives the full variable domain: KAGVTQTPRYLIKTRGQQVTLSCSPISGHRSVSWYQQTPGQGLQFLFEYFSETQRNKGNFPGRFSGRQFSNSRSEMNVSTLELGDSALYLCASSLRSMNTEAFFGQGTRLTVV.

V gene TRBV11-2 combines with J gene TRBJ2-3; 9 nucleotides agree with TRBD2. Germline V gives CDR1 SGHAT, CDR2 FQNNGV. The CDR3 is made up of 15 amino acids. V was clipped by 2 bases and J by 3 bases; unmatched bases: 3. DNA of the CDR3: TGTGCCAGCAGCTTAAGGACTAGCGCGACAGATACGCAGTATTTT. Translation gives CASSLRTSATDTQYF.

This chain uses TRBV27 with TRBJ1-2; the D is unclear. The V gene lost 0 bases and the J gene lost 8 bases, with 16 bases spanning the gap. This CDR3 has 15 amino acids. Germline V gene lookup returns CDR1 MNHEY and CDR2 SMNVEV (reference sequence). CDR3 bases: TGTGCCAGCAGTTTATCGGTCGGTCGAGTAGAGGGCTACACCTTC. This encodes CASSLSVGRVEGYTF.

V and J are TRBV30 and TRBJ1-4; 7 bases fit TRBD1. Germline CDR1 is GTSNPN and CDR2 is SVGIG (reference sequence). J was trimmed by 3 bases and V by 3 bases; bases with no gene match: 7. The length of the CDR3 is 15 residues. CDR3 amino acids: CAWSETGTANEKLFF. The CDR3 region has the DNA TGTGCCTGGAGCGAGACTGGGACAGCTAATGAAAAACTGTTTTTT.

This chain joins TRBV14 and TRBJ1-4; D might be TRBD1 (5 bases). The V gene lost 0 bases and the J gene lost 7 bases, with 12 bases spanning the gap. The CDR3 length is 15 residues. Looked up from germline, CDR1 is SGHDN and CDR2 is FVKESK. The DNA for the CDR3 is TGTGCCAGCAGCCAAGATTTCGGGGGATCTGAAAAACTGTTTTTT. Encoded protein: CASSQDFGGSEKLFF.

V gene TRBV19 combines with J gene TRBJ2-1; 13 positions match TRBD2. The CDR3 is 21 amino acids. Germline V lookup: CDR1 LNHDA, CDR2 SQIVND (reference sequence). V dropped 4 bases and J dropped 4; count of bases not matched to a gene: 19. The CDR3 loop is CASSTHGRTSGSPAMYNEQFF. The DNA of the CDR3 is TGTGCCAGTAGTACCCACGGGCGGACTAGCGGGAGTCCAGCGATGTACAATGAGCAGTTCTTC.

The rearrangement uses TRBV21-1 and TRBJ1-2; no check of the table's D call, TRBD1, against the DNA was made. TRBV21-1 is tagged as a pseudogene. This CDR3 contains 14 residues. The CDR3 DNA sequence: TGTGCCAGCAGCGTCACAGGTCATACCTATGGCTACACCTTC. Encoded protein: CASSVTGHTYGYTF.

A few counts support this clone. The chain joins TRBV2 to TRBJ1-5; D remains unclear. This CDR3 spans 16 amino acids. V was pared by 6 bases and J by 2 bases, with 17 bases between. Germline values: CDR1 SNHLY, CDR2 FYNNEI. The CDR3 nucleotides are TGTGCCAGCAGCCCCGGCGGATCCCGGGGCAATCAGCCCCAGCATTTT. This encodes CASSPGGSRGNQPQHF.

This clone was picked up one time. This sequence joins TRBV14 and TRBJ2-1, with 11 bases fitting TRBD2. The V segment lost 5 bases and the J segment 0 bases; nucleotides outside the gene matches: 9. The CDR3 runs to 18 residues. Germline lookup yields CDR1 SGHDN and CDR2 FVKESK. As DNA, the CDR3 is TGTGCCAGCAGCGGCGGGACTAGCGGCTCCGTCTCCTACAATGAGCAGTTCTTC. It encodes CASSGGTSGSVSYNEQFF.

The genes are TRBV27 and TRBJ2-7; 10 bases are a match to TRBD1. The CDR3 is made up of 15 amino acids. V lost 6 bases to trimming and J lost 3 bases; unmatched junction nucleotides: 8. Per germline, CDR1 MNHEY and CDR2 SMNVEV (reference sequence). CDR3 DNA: TGTGCCAGCAGCCGGGGACAGGGGATTGACTACGAGCAGTACGTC. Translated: CASSRGQGIDYEQYV.

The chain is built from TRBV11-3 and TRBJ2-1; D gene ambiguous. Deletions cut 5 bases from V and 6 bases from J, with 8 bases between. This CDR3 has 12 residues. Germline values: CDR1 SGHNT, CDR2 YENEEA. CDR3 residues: CASSPPSNEQFF. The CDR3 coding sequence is TGTGCCAGCAGCCCTCCTAGCAATGAGCAGTTCTTC.

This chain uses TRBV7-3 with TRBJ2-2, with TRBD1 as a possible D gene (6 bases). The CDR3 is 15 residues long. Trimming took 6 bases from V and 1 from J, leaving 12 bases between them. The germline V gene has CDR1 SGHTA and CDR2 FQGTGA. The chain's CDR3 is CASSSGAVNTGELFF. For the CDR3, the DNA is TGTGCCAGCAGTTCAGGGGCAGTGAACACCGGGGAGCTGTTTTTT.

CDR3 bases: TGTGCCAGCAGCCGCGGACAGCTTATCACCGGGGAGCTGTTTTTT. Residues: CASSRGQLITGELFF. The chain recombines TRBV27 with TRBJ2-2; D possibly corresponds to TRBD1 (6 bases). Germline values: CDR1 MNHEY, CDR2 SMNVEV (reference sequence). The CDR3 runs 15 residues. Trimming pared 6 bases from V and 4 bases from J, leaving 15 bases between.

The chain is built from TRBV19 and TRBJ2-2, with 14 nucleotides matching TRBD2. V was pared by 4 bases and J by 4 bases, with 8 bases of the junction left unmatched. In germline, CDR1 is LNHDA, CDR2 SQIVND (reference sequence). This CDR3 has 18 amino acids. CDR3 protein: CASSTEKGLAGVTGELFF. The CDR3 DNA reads TGTGCCAGTAGTACGGAAAAGGGACTAGCGGGGGTCACCGGGGAGCTGTTTTTT.

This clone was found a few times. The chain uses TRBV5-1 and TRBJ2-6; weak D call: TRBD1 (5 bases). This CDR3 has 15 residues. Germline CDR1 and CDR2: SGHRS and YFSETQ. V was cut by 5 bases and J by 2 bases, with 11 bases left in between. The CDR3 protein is CASSPDSAGANVLTF. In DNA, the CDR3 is TGCGCCAGCAGTCCCGACAGTGCTGGGGCCAACGTCCTGACTTTC.

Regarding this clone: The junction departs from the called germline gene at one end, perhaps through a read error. The CDR3 protein is CSSSSGLIANYGYTF. DNA of the CDR3: TGTTCCAGCAGTTCGGGACTCATAGCTAACTATGGCTACACCTTC. V gene TRBV7-9 combines with J gene TRBJ1-2, with D possibly matching TRBD1 (5 bases). The CDR3 loop spans 15 amino acids. The germline gives CDR1 SEHNR, CDR2 FQNEAQ (reference sequence).

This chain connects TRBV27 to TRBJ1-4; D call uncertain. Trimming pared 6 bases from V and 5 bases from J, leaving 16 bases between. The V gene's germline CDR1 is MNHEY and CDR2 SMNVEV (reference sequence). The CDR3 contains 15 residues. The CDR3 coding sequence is TGTGCCAGCAGCCCTCAGATAGCCGGGAATGAAAAACTGTTTTTT. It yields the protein CASSPQIAGNEKLFF.

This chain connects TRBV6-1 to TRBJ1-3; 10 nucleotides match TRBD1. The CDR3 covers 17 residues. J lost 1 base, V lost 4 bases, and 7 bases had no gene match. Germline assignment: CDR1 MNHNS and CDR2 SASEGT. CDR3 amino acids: CASSAHRDRGSGNTIYF. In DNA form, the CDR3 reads TGTGCCAGCAGTGCCCACCGGGACAGGGGTTCTGGAAACACCATATATTTT.

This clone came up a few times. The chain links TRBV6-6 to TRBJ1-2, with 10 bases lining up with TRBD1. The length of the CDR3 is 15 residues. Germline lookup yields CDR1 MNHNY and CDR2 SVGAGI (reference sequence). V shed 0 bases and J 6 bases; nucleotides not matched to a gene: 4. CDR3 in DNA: TGTGCCAGCAGTTACTCCGGGACAGGGGACAATGGCTACACCTTC. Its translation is CASSYSGTGDNGYTF.

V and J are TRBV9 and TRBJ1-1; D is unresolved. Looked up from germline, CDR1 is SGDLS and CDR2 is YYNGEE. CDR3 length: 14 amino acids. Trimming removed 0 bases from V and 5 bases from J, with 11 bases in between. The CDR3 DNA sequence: TGTGCCAGCAGCGTAGCTACGGGAGGTACTGAAGCTTTCTTT. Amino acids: CASSVATGGTEAFF.